This record concerns one TCR beta chain sequence. Assay used: immunoSEQ multiplex PCR; TCRdb lists only in-frame clones, some missing. The sample has some 99,000 clones, roughly nine tenths seen once. The CDR3 contains 13 residues. The V gene lost 6 bases and the J gene lost 3 bases, with 9 bases spanning the gap. CDR1 and CDR2 from the germline V gene are MDHEN and SYDVKM. This sample was taken from a study of siplizumab effects on memory and regulatory T cells. Sequenced: Tregs sorted from blood. The sequence derives from a human donor in good health. This chain joins TRBV28 and TRBJ1-5, with a weak D call TRBD1 (5 bases). The CDR3 DNA reads TGTGCCAGCAGCGGGGGACCCAATCAGCCCCAGCATTTT. Its protein product is CASSGGPNQPQHF.